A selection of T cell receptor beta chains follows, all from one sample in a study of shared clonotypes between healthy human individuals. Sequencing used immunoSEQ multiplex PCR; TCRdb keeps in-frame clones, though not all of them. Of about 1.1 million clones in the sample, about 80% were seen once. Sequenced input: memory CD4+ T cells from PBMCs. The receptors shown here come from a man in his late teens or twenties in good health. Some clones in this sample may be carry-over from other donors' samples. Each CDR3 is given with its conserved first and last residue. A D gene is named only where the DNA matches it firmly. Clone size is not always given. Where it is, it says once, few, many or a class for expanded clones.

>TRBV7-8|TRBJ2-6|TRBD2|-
CASSLVASGSSGANVLTF
TGTGCCAGCAGCTTAGTGGCTAGCGGGAGCTCTGGGGCCAACGTCCTGACTTTC
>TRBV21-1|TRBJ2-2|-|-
CASSLPGQGHVIGTGELFF
TGTGCCAGCAGCTTACCGGGACAGGGGCATGTCATCGGGACCGGGGAGCTGTTTTTT
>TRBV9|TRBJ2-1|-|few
CASSVDGSYNEQFF
TGTGCCAGCAGCGTAGACGGGAGCTACAATGAGCAGTTCTTC
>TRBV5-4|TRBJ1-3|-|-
CASSLQGAGNTIYF
TGTGCCAGCAGCCTCCAAGGGGCCGGAAACACCATATATTTT
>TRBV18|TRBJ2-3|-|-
CASSRGASTDTQYF
TGTGCCAGCTCAAGGGGGGCCAGCACAGATACGCAGTATTTT
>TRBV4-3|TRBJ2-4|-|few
CASSQGPGQQNIQYF
TGCGCCAGCAGCCAAGGACCGGGACAACAAAACATTCAGTACTTC
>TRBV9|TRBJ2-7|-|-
CASSVGVLPYEQYF
TGTGCCAGCAGCGTTGGGGTGCTCCCCTACGAGCAGTACTTC
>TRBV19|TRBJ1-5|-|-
CASSISTVQNQPQHF
TGTGCCAGTAGTATTTCTACAGTACAAAATCAGCCCCAGCATTTT
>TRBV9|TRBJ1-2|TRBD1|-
CASSARDRVEGASYGYTF
TGTGCCAGCAGCGCCCGGGACAGGGTGGAGGGGGCGAGCTATGGCTACACCTTC
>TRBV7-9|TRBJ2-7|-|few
CASSFPGPRYEQYF
TGTGCCAGCAGCTTTCCAGGACCCCGCTACGAGCAGTACTTC
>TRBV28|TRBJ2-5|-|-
CASSPGSQETQYF
TGTGCCAGCAGTCCCGGATCCCAAGAGACCCAGTACTTC
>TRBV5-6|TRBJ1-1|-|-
CASSLALKNTEAFF
TGTGCCAGCAGCTTGGCCCTCAAGAACACTGAAGCTTTCTTT
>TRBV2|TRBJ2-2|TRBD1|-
CASSTGGTGELFF
TGTGCCAGCAGTACAGGGGGAACCGGGGAGCTGTTTTTT
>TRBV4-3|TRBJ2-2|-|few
CASSRERGTELFF
TGCGCCAGCAGCCGAGAGAGAGGGACCGAGCTGTTTTTT
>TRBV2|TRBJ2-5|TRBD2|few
CASSDGRARETQYF
TGTGCCAGCAGCGACGGGAGGGCCAGAGAGACCCAGTACTTC
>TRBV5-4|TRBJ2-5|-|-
CASSPRPPQETQYF
TGTGCCAGCAGCCCCCGGCCTCCCCAAGAGACCCAGTACTTC
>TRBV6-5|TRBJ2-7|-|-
CASSYSSSDLYEQYF
TGTGCCAGCAGTTACTCGTCATCGGACCTCTACGAGCAGTACTTC
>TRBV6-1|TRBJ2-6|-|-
CASSDSGANVLTF
TGTGCCAGCAGTGACTCTGGGGCCAACGTCCTGACTTTC
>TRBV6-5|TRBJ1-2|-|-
CASSSVSGSGRNGYTF
TGTGCCAGCAGTTCCGTGTCGGGCAGCGGGAGAAATGGCTACACCTTC
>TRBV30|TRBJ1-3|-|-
CAWTLGQVSGNTIYF
TGTGCCTGGACCCTCGGGCAGGTCTCTGGAAACACCATATATTTT
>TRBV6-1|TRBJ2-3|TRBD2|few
CASSFQRESADTQYF
TGTGCCAGCAGTTTCCAGCGGGAGAGCGCAGATACGCAGTATTTT
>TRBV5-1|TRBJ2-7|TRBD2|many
CASSPGTSGYEQYF
TGCGCCAGCAGCCCCGGGACTAGCGGCTACGAGCAGTACTTC
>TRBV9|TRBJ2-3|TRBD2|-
CASSPYTTSGSRTDTQYF
TGTGCCAGCAGCCCCTATACAACTAGCGGGAGTAGGACAGATACGCAGTATTTT
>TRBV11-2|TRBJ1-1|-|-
CASSHPRIPEAFF
TGTGCCAGCAGCCACCCCCGGATCCCTGAAGCTTTCTTT
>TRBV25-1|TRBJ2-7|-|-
CASSPGGSNEQYF
TGTGCCAGCAGTCCAGGGGGGTCGAACGAGCAGTACTTC
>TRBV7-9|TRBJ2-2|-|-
CASSPGAASLTGELFF
TGTGCCAGCAGCCCAGGGGCGGCCAGTTTGACCGGGGAGCTGTTTTTT
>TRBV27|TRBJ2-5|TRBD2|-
CASSRAGRRETQYF
TGTGCCAGCAGCCGAGCGGGGAGGAGGGAGACCCAGTACTTC
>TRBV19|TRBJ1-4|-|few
CASRRQGTEKLFF
TGTGCCAGTAGGCGGCAGGGAACTGAAAAACTGTTTTTT
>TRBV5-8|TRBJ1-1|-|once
CASSPSENTEAFF
TGTGCCAGCAGCCCCAGTGAGAACACTGAAGCTTTCTTT
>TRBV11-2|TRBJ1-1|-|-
CASRDLRGRPEAFF
TGTGCCAGCAGAGATCTGAGGGGCCGGCCTGAAGCTTTCTTT
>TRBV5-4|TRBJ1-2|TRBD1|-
CASSPELAGGDYGYTF
TGTGCCAGCAGCCCGGAGTTGGCAGGGGGCGACTATGGCTACACCTTC
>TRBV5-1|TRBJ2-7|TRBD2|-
CASSLDLAGAGSYEQYF
TGCGCCAGCAGCTTGGACTTAGCGGGAGCGGGATCCTACGAGCAGTACTTC
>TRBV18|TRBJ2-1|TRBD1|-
CASSPLSGQGYNEQFF
TGTGCCAGCTCACCACTGTCCGGACAGGGCTACAATGAGCAGTTCTTC
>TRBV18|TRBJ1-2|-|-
CASSPGTNYGYTF
TGTGCCAGCTCACCCGGAACAAACTATGGCTACACCTTC
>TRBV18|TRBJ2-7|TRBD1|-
CASSPPRGQGYEQYF
TGTGCCAGCTCACCACCCCGCGGACAGGGCTACGAGCAGTACTTC
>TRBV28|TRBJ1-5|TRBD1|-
CASSSRDRGGVQPQHF
TGTGCCAGCAGTTCTCGGGACAGGGGGGGCGTTCAGCCCCAGCATTTT
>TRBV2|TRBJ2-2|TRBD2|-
CASRPSGRDTGELFF
TGTGCCAGCAGACCGAGCGGGAGGGACACCGGGGAGCTGTTTTTT
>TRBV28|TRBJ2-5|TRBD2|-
CASSFPQAGERGETQYF
TGTGCCAGCAGTTTCCCCCAAGCGGGAGAGAGGGGAGAGACCCAGTACTTC
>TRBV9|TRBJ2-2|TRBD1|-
CASSQGQGTDTGELFF
TGTGCCAGCAGCCAGGGACAGGGAACGGACACCGGGGAGCTGTTTTTT
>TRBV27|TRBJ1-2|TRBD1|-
CASSPSDRRGYTF
TGTGCCAGCAGTCCTTCGGACAGGAGGGGCTACACCTTC
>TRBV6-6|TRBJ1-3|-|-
CASSNQWGTGNTIYF
TGTGCCAGCAGTAACCAGTGGGGGACGGGAAACACCATATATTTT
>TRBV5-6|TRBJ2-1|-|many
CASSRTYNEQFF
TGTGCCAGCAGCCGTACTTACAATGAGCAGTTCTTC
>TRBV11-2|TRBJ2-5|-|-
CASSLGTGRGETQYF
TGTGCCAGCAGCTTGGGTACGGGGAGGGGGGAGACCCAGTACTTC
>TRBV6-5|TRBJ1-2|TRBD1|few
CASRRHRGTAGYTF
TGTGCCAGCAGGCGACACAGAGGGACAGCTGGCTACACCTTC